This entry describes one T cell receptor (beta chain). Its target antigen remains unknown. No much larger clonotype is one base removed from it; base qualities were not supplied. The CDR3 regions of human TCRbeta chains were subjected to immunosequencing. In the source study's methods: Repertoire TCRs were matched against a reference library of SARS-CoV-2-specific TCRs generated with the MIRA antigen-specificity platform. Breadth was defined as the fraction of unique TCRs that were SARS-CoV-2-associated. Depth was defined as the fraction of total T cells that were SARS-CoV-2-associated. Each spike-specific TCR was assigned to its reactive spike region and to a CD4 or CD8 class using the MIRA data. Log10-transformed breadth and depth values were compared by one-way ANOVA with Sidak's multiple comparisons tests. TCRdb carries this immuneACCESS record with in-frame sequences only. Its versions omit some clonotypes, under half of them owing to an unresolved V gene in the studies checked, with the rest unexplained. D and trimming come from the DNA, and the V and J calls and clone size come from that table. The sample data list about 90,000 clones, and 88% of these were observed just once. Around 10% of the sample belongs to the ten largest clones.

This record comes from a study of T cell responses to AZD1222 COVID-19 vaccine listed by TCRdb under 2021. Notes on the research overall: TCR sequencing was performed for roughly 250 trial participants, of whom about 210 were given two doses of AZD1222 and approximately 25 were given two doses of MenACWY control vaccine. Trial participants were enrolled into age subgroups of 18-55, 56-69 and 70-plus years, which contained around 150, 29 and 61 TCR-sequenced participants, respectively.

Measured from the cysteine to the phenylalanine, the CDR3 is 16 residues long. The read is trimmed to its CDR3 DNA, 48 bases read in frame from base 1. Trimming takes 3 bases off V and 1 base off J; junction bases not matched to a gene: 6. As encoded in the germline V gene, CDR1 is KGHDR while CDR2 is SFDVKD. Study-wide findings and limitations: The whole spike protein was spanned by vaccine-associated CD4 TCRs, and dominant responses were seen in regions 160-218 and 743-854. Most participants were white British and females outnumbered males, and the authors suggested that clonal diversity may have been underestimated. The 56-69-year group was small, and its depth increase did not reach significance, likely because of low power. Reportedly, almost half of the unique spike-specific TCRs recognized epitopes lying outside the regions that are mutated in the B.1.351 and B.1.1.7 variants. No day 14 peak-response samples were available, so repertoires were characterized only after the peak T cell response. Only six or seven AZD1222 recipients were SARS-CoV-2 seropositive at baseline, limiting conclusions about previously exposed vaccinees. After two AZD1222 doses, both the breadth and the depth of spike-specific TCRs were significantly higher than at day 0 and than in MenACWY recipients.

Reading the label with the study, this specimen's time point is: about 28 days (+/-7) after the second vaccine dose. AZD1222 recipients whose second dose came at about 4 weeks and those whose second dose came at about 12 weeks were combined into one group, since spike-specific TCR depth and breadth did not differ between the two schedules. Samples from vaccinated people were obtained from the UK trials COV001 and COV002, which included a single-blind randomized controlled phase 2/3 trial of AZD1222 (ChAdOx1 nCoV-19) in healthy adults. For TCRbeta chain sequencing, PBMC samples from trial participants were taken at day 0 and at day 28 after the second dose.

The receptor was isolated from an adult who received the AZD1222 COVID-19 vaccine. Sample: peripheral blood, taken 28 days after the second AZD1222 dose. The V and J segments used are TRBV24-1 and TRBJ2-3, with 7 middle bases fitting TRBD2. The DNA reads TGTGCCACCAGTGATGTTAGCGGGTTAGGCACAGATACGCAGTATTTT. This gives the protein CATSDVSGLGTDTQYF.